Listed below are T cell receptor beta chains from one sample, sequenced in a study of T cell changes during pregnancy in multiple sclerosis. Repertoires were generated with immunoSEQ multiplex PCR, while TCRdb's copy carries only in-frame clones and drops some. The sample records 55,000 to 70,000 clones, around 92% being singletons. The sequencing here drew on peripheral blood, taken in the second trimester of pregnancy. These receptors all come from a female donor in good health, enrolled as a control in a pregnancy study. The CDR3 runs from the conserved cysteine through the conserved F or W. Fields, in order: clone size, V gene, J gene, CDR3 protein. Only some rows state a clone size, as once, few, many or a class for expanded clones.

>NA|TRBV19|TRBJ2-3
CASSITVLRGITDTQYF
>once|TRBV25-1|TRBJ1-5
CASSGGLNQPQHF
>few|TRBV6-4|TRBJ2-1
CASSETSGSYNEQFF
>once|TRBV6-5|TRBJ2-1
CASSYPGVSYNEQFF
>NA|TRBV10-3|TRBJ1-2
CAISESGGGLNYGYTF
>NA|TRBV28|TRBJ1-5
CASSFGQGQPQHF
>NA|TRBV7-9|TRBJ2-7
CASSLEVAIPYEQYF
>NA|TRBV4-1|TRBJ2-1
CASSRPGQSLEQFF
>few|TRBV6-5|TRBJ1-1
CASMGQMNTEAFF
>NA|TRBV6-1|TRBJ2-7
CATREGQGSLQQYF
>once|TRBV5-1|TRBJ2-3
CASSWAGIAGLTDTQYF
>NA|TRBV28|TRBJ2-1
CASSLISGTGGNEQFF
>NA|TRBV6-5|TRBJ2-7
CASRLLALEEQYF
>NA|TRBV5-1|TRBJ2-7
CASSLDTGGAGAYEQYF
>NA|TRBV9|TRBJ1-5
CASSPFTGGDQPQHF
>NA|TRBV2|TRBJ1-6
CASSDGPNSPLHF
>once|TRBV9|TRBJ1-3
CASSDGTNSGNAIYF
>NA|TRBV2|TRBJ1-4
CASSAGVREKLFF
>NA|TRBV6-1|TRBJ2-3
CASKPGLYATDTQYF
>once|TRBV28|TRBJ1-2
CASKSGVYGYTF
>NA|TRBV4-2|TRBJ2-1
CASSQLTGTYNEQFF
>NA|TRBV19|TRBJ1-6
CASSIAGRGNSPLHF
>NA|TRBV7-9|TRBJ1-2
CASSLVRVAYGYTF
>NA|TRBV19|TRBJ2-5
CASSIGGMDPETQYF
>NA|TRBV15|TRBJ1-1
CATGQGPIMNTEAFF
>NA|TRBV6-6|TRBJ2-1
CASSRRGLGGDNEQFF
>NA|TRBV5-1|TRBJ1-6
CASSSDRGYSPLHF
>NA|TRBV6-4|TRBJ2-1
CASATEGGSYNEQFF
>few|TRBV28|TRBJ1-5
CASGNLKGGSQPQHF
>NA|TRBV28|TRBJ2-5
CASRRREGETQYF
>NA|TRBV28|TRBJ1-5
CASSRTANYQPQHF
>NA|TRBV6-4|TRBJ2-5
CASSVDRGETQYF
>few|TRBV6-1|TRBJ2-5
CASIQKGEAETQYF
>NA|TRBV23-1|TRBJ1-5
CASSQSVGLGGPDQPQHF
>NA|TRBV27|TRBJ1-5
CASSSGLSNQPQHF
>NA|TRBV19|TRBJ2-2
CASSIMEGGAGELFF
>NA|TRBV14|TRBJ2-1
CASSQLPGAYNEQFF
>NA|TRBV10-3|TRBJ2-1
CATYPGTSGFSGSYNEQFF
>few|TRBV7-9|TRBJ1-5
CASESRTYPRSNQPQHF
>NA|TRBV7-2|TRBJ1-2
CASSPRDSGRYGYTF
>NA|TRBV2|TRBJ1-4
CASSGSRGWEKLFF
>NA|TRBV5-1|TRBJ2-5
CASTQTGDLQETQYF
>once|TRBV9|TRBJ1-1
CASSFDLSVTEAFF